This TCR beta chain was found in a study of blood T cell repertoires in COVID-19. On the study more broadly: Acute and convalescent COVID-19 samples came from the United States, Italy and Spain. PBMCs, B-cell-depleted T cells, or T cells provided the cDNA or gDNA that made up the material.

In the authors' workflow: From reference gene primer amplification, estimates of nucleated cell counts were derived. TCRdb keeps only in-frame clones here, not all; method: immunoSEQ multiplex PCR. V and J calls and clone size are given by that table; D and trimming were obtained from the DNA. The sample has tens of thousands of clones; around 92% are singletons. The V and J ends lost 2 bases and 4 bases respectively, with 15 bases between them. Per the germline V gene, CDR1 is ENHRY and CDR2 is SYGVKD. CDR3 length: 16 amino acids. The chain recombines TRBV10-3 with TRBJ2-1; D is perhaps TRBD1 (6 bases). Sequenced material: peripheral blood. This TCR derives from a man between 60 and 70 years old with acute or convalescent COVID-19. The DNA for the CDR3 is TGTGCCATCAGTGAGACAGGGCCAGGGGAATACAATGAGCAGTTCTTC. As protein: CAISETGPGEYNEQFF.